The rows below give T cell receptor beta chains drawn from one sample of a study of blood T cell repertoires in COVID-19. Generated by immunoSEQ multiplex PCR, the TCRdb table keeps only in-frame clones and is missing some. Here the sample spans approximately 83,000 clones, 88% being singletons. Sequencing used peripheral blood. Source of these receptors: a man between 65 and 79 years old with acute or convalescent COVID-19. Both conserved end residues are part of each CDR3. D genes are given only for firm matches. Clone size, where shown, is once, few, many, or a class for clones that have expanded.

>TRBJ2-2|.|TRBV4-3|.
CASSLITNTGELFF
TGCGCCAGCAGCCTAATTACGAACACCGGGGAGCTGTTTTTT
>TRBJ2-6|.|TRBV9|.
CASSVVAGANVLTF
TGTGCCAGCAGCGTAGTGGCCGGGGCCAACGTCCTGACTTTC
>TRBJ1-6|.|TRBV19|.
CASSTVGYSPLHF
TGTGCCAGTAGCACTGTCGGGTATTCACCCCTCCACTTT
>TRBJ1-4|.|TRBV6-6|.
CASSYQGQWGEKLFF
TGTGCCAGCAGTTACCAAGGACAGTGGGGTGAAAAACTGTTTTTT
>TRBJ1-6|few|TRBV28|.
CASSLMSPSSYNSPLHF
TGTGCCAGCAGTTTAATGAGTCCGAGCTCCTATAATTCACCCCTCCACTTT
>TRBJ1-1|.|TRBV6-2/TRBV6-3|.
CASSFGTEAFF
TGTGCCAGCAGTTTCGGCACTGAAGCTTTCTTT
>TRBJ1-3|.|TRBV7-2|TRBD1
CASSLVPLTGAGNTIYF
TGTGCCAGCAGCTTAGTGCCCTTAACAGGGGCGGGAAACACCATATATTTT
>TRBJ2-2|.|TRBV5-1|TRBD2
CASSWTSGSVTGELFF
TGCGCCAGCAGCTGGACTAGCGGGAGTGTTACCGGGGAGCTGTTTTTT
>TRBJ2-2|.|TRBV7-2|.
CASSLYGQPNTGELFF
TGTGCCAGCAGCTTATATGGGCAGCCGAACACCGGGGAGCTGTTTTTT
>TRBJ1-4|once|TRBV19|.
CASSTSGLVAEKLFF
TGTGCCAGTAGTACCTCAGGGTTGGTCGCTGAAAAACTGTTTTTT
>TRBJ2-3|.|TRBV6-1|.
CAGQGGGTDTQYF
TGTGCGGGGCAGGGGGGCGGAACAGATACGCAGTATTTT
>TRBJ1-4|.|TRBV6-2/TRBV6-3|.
CASSFYRTTNEKLFF
TGTGCCAGCAGTTTCTACAGAACAACTAATGAAAAACTGTTTTTT
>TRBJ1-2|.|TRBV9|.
CASSVGDSNYGYTF
TGTGCCAGCAGCGTAGGGGACTCCAACTATGGCTACACCTTC
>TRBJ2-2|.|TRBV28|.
CASTGRNTGELFF
TGTGCCAGCACAGGGCGGAACACCGGGGAGCTGTTTTTT
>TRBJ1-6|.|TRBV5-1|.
CASSYNRDSPLHF
TGCGCCAGCAGCTATAACAGGGATTCACCCCTCCACTTT
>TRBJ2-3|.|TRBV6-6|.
CASGGHLSFDTQYF
TGTGCCAGCGGGGGACACCTTTCTTTTGATACGCAGTATTTT
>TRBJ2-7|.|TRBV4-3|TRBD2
CASSLRISGGGSSEQYF
TGCGCCAGCAGCCTCCGGATTAGCGGGGGCGGGAGTTCCGAGCAGTACTTC
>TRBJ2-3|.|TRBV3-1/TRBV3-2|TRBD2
CASSQDWASGTDTQYF
TGTGCCAGCAGCCAAGATTGGGCTAGCGGGACAGATACGCAGTATTTT
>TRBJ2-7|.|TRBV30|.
CAWSLTNYEQYF
TGTGCCTGGAGTCTCACTAACTACGAGCAGTACTTC
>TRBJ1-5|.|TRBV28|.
CASSYSPRGRQLQPQHF
TGTGCCAGCAGTTATAGCCCCAGGGGTCGACAATTGCAGCCCCAGCATTTT
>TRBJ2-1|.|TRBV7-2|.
CASSLRGTSYNEQFF
TGTGCCAGCAGCTTAAGGGGTACCTCCTACAATGAGCAGTTCTTC
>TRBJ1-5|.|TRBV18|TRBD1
CASSPGTGNSNQPQHF
TGTGCCAGCTCACCGGGGACAGGTAATAGCAATCAGCCCCAGCATTTT
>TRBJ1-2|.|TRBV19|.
CASSRAEYGYTF
TGTGCCAGTAGTAGGGCAGAATATGGCTACACCTTC